One TCR beta chain is described in this entry. Its antigen remains unidentified. This CDR3 region has 14 residues. Germline CDR1 is SEHNR and CDR2 is FQNEAQ (reference sequence). Germline trimming cut 8 bases from V and 1 base from J; bases unmatched to any gene: 5. 60 Vbeta and 13 Jbeta primers were used in PCR. Clones were sequenced by immunoSEQ multiplex PCR, and TCRdb holds only the in-frame ones, with some missing. The sample data list about 25,000 clones. This record belongs to a study of cytomegalovirus exposure and HLA in healthy donors. Study observations and caveats: In a later analysis, compared with equally common non-associated chains, HLA-associated beta chains were more expanded.

The sample taken for sequencing was PBMCs. This receptor was identified in a male donor in good health and CMV-seropositive. The chain combines TRBV7-9 with TRBJ2-3; 8 positions agree with TRBD1. This chain's CDR3 is CASRTGQGTDTQYF. The CDR3 DNA sequence: TGTGCCAGCCGGACAGGGCAGGGCACAGATACGCAGTATTTT.